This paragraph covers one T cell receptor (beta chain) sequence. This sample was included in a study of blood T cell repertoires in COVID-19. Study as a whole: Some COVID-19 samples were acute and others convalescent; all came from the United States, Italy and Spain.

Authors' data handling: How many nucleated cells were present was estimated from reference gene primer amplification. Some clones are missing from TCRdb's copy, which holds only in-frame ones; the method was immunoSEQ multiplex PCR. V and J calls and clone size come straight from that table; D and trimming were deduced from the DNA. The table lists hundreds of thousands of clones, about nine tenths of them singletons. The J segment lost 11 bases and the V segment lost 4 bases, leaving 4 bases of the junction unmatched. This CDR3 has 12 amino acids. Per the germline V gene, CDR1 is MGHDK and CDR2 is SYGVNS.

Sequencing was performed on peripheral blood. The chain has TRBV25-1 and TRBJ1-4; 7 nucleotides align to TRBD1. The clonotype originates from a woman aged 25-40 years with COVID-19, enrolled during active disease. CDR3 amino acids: CASSGDREKLFF. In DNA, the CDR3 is TGTGCCAGCAGTGGCGACAGGGAGAAACTGTTTTTT.